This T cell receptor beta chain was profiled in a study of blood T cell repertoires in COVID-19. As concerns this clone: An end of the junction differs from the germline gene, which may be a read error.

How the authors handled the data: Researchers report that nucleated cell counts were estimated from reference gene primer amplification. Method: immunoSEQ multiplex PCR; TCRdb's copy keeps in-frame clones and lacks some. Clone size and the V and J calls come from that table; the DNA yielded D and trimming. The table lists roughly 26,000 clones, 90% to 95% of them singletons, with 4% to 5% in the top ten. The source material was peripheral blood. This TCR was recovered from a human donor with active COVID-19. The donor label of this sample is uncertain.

As DNA, the CDR3 is TGTGCCAGCACCCAATATGGGGACAGAAAAAACATTCAGTACTTC. Amino acids: CASTQYGDRKNIQYF. The chain combines TRBV3-1 (or the pseudogene TRBV3-2) with TRBJ2-4, with 7 bases lining up with TRBD1. The CDR3 is 15 residues long. The germline CDR1 and CDR2 sequences are LGHDT and YNNKEL (reference sequence).